Given below is one T cell receptor (beta chain) in context. The antigen this receptor binds is unknown. No quality values exist for individual bases; no much larger clone is one base distant. Repertoires were sampled repeatedly over the course of chemoradiotherapy so that clonal expansion in the tumor microenvironment could be followed. Receptor amplification or capture employed the immunoSEQ multiplex PCR assay. Entries here come from immuneACCESS through TCRdb and include only in-frame sequences with V and J called. Some clones fail to appear in such tables; in the studies checked, an unresolved V gene covers under half of the shortfall, and the cause of the remainder is unknown. This sample lists some 14,000 clones; around nine tenths were detected once. The ten largest clonotypes hold about 3.5% of the sample. This sample is drawn from a study of chemoradiotherapy in HPV16-positive cancers (dated 2022 in TCRdb). Concerning the study at large: Candidate HPV-specific T-cell clones and common TCR motifs were defined by functional T-cell assays performed on cells from two HPV16-positive patients. Next, the candidate HPV-specific TCRs and motifs were followed in TCR repertoires from around 90 patients with HPV-related cancers. The study asked whether T-cell immunity to the HPV oncoproteins E6 and E7 changes during chemoradiotherapy and whether this immunity affects survival.

CDR1 and CDR2 (SGDLS, YYNGEE) derive from the germline V gene. The CDR3 sequence holds 15 residues, the cysteine and phenylalanine included. The DNA shown is the 45-base CDR3, in frame from base 1. V sheds 0 bases and J sheds 4 bases, leaving 8 bases between their ends. Study-wide findings and limitations: The survival association was reported for HPV16-positive patients, and the functional definition of HPV-specific T cells was derived from only a couple of HPV16-positive patients. Expansion of candidate HPV-specific clones and E7-related TCR motifs was observed in the tumor microenvironment during treatment, whereas no such expansion was observed for non-HPV-specific T cells. Improved recurrence-free survival in HPV16-positive patients was associated with expansion of HPV-responsive T cells during chemoradiotherapy.

This clonotype originated in a human donor with HPV-associated anogenital cancer. The source material was blood, sampled from a patient who underwent chemoradiotherapy. The rearrangement combines TRBV9 with TRBJ2-6; the D gene cannot be resolved reliably. The CDR3 reads CASSVATQGANVLTF. The DNA is TGTGCCAGCAGCGTAGCCACCCAAGGGGCCAACGTCCTGACTTTC. Beyond the CDR3, the reference TRBV9 and TRBJ2-6 genes provide the residues; the full variable domain reads: DSGVTQTPKHLITATGQRVTLRCSPRSGDLSVYWYQQSLDQGLQFLIQYYNGEERAKGNILERFSAQQFPDLHSELNLSSLELGDSALYFCASSVATQGANVLTFGAGSRLTVL.